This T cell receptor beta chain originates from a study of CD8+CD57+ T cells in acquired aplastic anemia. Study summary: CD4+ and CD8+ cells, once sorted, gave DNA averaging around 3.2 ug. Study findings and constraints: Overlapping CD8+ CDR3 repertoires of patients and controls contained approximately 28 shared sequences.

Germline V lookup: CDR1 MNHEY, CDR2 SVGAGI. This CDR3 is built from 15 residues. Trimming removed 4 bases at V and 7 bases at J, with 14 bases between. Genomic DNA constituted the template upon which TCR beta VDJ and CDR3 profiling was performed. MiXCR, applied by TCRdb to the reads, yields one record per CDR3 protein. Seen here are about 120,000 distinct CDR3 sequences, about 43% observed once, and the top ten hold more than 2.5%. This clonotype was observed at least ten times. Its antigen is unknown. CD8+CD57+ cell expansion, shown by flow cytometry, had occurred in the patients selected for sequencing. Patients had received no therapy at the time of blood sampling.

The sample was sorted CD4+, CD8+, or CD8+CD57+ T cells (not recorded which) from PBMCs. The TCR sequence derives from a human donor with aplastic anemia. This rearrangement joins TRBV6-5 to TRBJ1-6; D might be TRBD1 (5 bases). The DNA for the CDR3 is TGTGCCAGCAGTTCCCTCGGGGGAAAGAATTCACCCCTCCACTTT. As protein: CASSSLGGKNSPLHF.